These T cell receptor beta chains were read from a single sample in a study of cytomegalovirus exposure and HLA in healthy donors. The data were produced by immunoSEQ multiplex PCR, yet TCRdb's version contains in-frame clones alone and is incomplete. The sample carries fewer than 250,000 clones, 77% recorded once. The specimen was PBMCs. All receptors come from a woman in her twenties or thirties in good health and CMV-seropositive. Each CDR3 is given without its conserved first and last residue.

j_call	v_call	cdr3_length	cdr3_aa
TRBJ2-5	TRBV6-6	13	ASSQTRGSAETQY
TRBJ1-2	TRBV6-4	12	ASSPDRGDYGYT
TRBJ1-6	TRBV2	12	ASSVAGLDSPLH
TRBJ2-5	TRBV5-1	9	ASSYEETQY
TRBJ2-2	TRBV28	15	ASSSFSGGGRTGELF
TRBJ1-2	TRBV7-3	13	ASSPTGGAEIDYT
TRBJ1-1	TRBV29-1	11	SVVDILNTEAF
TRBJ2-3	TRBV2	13	ASSYGTGGGDTQY
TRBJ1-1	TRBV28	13	ASSLGQGARTEAF
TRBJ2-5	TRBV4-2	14	ASSQETSGAQETQY
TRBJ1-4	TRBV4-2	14	ASSQGTGGGNEKLF
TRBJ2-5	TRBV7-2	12	ASSSSPDWGAQY
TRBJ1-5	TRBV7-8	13	ASSLVGRAWQPQH
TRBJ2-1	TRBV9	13	ASSVGQTSYNEQF
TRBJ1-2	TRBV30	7	ASESGYT
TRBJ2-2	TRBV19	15	ASSAWEETRNTGELF
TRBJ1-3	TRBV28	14	ASSFGGTQGGNTIY
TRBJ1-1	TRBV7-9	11	ASSLTQNTEAF
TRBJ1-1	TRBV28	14	ASSPGGGRGNTEAF
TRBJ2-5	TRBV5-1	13	ASSLLGLAGETQY
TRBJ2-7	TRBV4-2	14	ASSRPGLAGSYEQY
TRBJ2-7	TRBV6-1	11	ASSEPGSYEQY
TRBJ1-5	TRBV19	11	ASSIAPGQPQH
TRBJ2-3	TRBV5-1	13	ASSLDRPSTDTQY
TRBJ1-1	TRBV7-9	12	ASSFGQGDTEAF
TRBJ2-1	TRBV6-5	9	ASRTGTAWF
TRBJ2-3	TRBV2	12	ASSVILRTDTQY
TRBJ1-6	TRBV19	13	ASRLPGQSNSPLH
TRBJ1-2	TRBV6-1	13	ASSEPGSAVWGYT
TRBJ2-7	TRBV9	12	ASSRTGQSYEQY
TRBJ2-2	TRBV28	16	ASSAIPGTGMNTGELF
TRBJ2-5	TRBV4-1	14	ASSQRAIAGQETQY
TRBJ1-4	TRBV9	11	ASSLRGPEKLF
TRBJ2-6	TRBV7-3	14	ASSLTVGSGANVLT
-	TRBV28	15	ASSSRTSGTFTYEQY
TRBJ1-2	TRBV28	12	ASSFKRAVQGYT
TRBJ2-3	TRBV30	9	AWSTSDTQY
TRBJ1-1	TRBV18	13	ASSPPGQGVLVTF
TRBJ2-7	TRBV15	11	ATSRDAWREQY
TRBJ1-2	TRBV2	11	ASSERTGRGYT
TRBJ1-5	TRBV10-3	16	AIRTGTGVVFSNQPQH
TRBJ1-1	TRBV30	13	AWSDPGAGRSEAF
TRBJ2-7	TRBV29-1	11	SVKTLSSYEQY
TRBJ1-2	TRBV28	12	ASSTGQGGYGYT
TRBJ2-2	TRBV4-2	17	ASSQDGVLAGGPAGELF